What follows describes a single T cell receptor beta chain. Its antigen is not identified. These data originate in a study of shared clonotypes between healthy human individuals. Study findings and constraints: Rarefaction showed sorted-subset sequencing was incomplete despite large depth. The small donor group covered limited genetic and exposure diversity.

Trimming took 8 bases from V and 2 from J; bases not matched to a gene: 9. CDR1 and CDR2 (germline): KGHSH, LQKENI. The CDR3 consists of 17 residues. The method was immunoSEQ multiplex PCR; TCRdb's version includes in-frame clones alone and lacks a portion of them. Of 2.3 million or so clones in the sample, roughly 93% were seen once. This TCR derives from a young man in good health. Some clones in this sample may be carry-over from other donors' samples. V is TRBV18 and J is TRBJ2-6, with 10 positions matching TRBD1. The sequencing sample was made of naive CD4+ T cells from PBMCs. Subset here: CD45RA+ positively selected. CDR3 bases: TGTGCCAGCGCGACCGGGACAGGGGTCACTGGGGCCAACGTCCTGACTTTC. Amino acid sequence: CASATGTGVTGANVLTF.